These T cell receptor beta chains were read from a single sample in a study of cytomegalovirus exposure and HLA in healthy donors. Libraries were prepared by immunoSEQ multiplex PCR; TCRdb keeps only in-frame clonotypes and omits some of them. The data show approximately 140,000 clones, about two thirds seen once. The sequenced sample consisted of PBMCs. All receptors derive from a woman between 55 and 75 years old in good health and CMV-seropositive. Both conserved end residues are part of each CDR3. Fields, in order: clone size, V gene, D gene, J gene, CDR3 protein, CDR3 DNA. The D gene is left open where the match is weak. Size is omitted from some rows. Given values are once, few, many or a class for expanded clones.

abundance: few; v_gene: TRBV29-1; d_gene: TRBD1; j_gene: TRBJ2-1; CDR3aa: CSTRDRFSPEQFF; CDR3nt: TGCAGCACTCGGGACAGGTTCTCCCCAGAGCAGTTCTTC
abundance: -; v_gene: TRBV4-1; d_gene: TRBD2; j_gene: TRBJ2-1; CDR3aa: CASSQGLAVFEQFF; CDR3nt: TGCGCCAGCAGCCAAGGACTAGCGGTTTTTGAGCAGTTCTTC
abundance: -; v_gene: TRBV5-1; d_gene: TRBD1; j_gene: TRBJ1-1; CDR3aa: CASSDQGAGNTEAFF; CDR3nt: TGCGCCAGCAGCGATCAGGGGGCGGGGAACACTGAAGCTTTCTTT
abundance: -; v_gene: TRBV6-5; d_gene: TRBD1; j_gene: TRBJ1-4; CDR3aa: CASSRNRGNEKLFF; CDR3nt: TGTGCCAGCAGTCGTAACAGGGGTAATGAAAAACTGTTTTTT
abundance: -; v_gene: TRBV10-1; d_gene: TRBD2; j_gene: TRBJ2-5; CDR3aa: CASSPGLAGGLETQYF; CDR3nt: TGCGCCAGCAGCCCCGGACTAGCGGGGGGGCTAGAGACCCAGTACTTC
abundance: -; v_gene: TRBV2; d_gene: TRBD1; j_gene: TRBJ2-6; CDR3aa: CASGQGIAGANVLTF; CDR3nt: TGTGCCAGTGGACAGGGCATTGCGGGGGCCAACGTCCTGACTTTC
abundance: many; v_gene: TRBV6-5; d_gene: TRBD1; j_gene: TRBJ2-3; CDR3aa: CASSHGQGSTDTQYF; CDR3nt: TGTGCCAGCAGCCACGGACAGGGTAGCACAGATACGCAGTATTTT
abundance: -; v_gene: TRBV5-1; d_gene: TRBD2; j_gene: TRBJ2-3; CDR3aa: CASSPGVAGGYRWTDTQYF; CDR3nt: TGCGCCAGCAGCCCGGGGGTAGCGGGGGGGTATCGATGGACAGATACGCAGTATTTT
abundance: -; v_gene: TRBV11-3; d_gene: TRBD1; j_gene: TRBJ1-1; CDR3aa: CASSPRGYTEAFF; CDR3nt: TGTGCCAGCAGCCCCAGGGGGTACACTGAAGCTTTCTTT
abundance: -; v_gene: TRBV27; d_gene: TRBD1; j_gene: TRBJ2-7; CDR3aa: CASSLSGQGSHEQYF; CDR3nt: TGTGCCAGCAGTTTGTCGGGACAGGGGAGCCACGAGCAGTACTTC
abundance: -; v_gene: TRBV29-1; d_gene: TRBD2; j_gene: TRBJ2-2; CDR3aa: CSVGSQAGGHTGELFF; CDR3nt: TGCAGCGTTGGGTCCCAAGCGGGGGGTCACACCGGGGAGCTGTTTTTT
abundance: -; v_gene: TRBV18; d_gene: TRBD1; j_gene: TRBJ2-7; CDR3aa: CASTPDRGNHEQYF; CDR3nt: TGTGCCAGCACGCCGGACAGGGGGAACCACGAGCAGTACTTC
abundance: few; v_gene: TRBV7-8; d_gene: TRBD1; j_gene: TRBJ2-7; CDR3aa: CASSSGSDRGREQYF; CDR3nt: TGTGCCAGCAGCTCCGGGTCCGACAGGGGACGGGAGCAGTACTTC
abundance: -; v_gene: TRBV5-1; d_gene: -; j_gene: TRBJ2-2; CDR3aa: CASSLADTGELFF; CDR3nt: TGCGCCAGCAGCTTGGCCGACACCGGGGAGCTGTTTTTT
abundance: -; v_gene: TRBV9; d_gene: -; j_gene: TRBJ1-1; CDR3aa: CASSVGSGVDNTGTEAFF; CDR3nt: TGTGCCAGCAGCGTAGGATCGGGGGTCGACAATACGGGGACTGAAGCTTTCTTT
abundance: -; v_gene: TRBV5-1; d_gene: -; j_gene: TRBJ1-4; CDR3aa: CASSLGGVGEKLFF; CDR3nt: TGCGCCAGCAGCTTGGGGGGAGTCGGTGAAAAACTGTTTTTT
abundance: few; v_gene: TRBV10-1; d_gene: TRBD1; j_gene: TRBJ1-3; CDR3aa: CASSPGTGGPSGNTIYF; CDR3nt: TGCGCCAGCAGTCCCGGGACAGGGGGTCCCTCTGGAAACACCATATATTTT
abundance: few; v_gene: TRBV7-2; d_gene: -; j_gene: TRBJ1-3; CDR3aa: CASVPQIGNTIYF; CDR3nt: TGTGCCTCTGTCCCCCAGATTGGAAACACCATATATTTT
abundance: -; v_gene: TRBV28; d_gene: TRBD1; j_gene: TRBJ1-5; CDR3aa: CASTTGGRSNQPQHF; CDR3nt: TGTGCCAGCACCACAGGGGGGCGAAGCAATCAGCCCCAGCATTTT
abundance: -; v_gene: TRBV19; d_gene: TRBD2; j_gene: TRBJ2-2; CDR3aa: CASSPPRSGGAGGELFF; CDR3nt: TGTGCCAGTAGCCCCCCGAGGAGCGGGGGGGCCGGCGGGGAGCTGTTTTTT
abundance: -; v_gene: TRBV6-1; d_gene: TRBD1; j_gene: TRBJ2-7; CDR3aa: CASRRDRVGYEQYF; CDR3nt: TGTGCCAGCAGACGGGACAGGGTTGGCTACGAGCAGTACTTC
abundance: -; v_gene: TRBV5-4; d_gene: TRBD2; j_gene: TRBJ2-2; CDR3aa: CASSLGLAGGYNTGELFF; CDR3nt: TGTGCCAGCAGCTTGGGACTAGCGGGGGGATATAACACCGGGGAGCTGTTTTTT
abundance: -; v_gene: TRBV7-9; d_gene: -; j_gene: TRBJ1-2; CDR3aa: CASSSGDYGYTF; CDR3nt: TGTGCCAGCAGCTCAGGGGACTATGGCTACACCTTC
abundance: -; v_gene: TRBV5-8; d_gene: -; j_gene: TRBJ1-5; CDR3aa: CASSLDSSNQPQHF; CDR3nt: TGTGCCAGCAGCTTGGACAGTAGCAATCAGCCCCAGCATTTT
abundance: -; v_gene: TRBV19; d_gene: -; j_gene: TRBJ1-5; CDR3aa: CASSGTSYQPQHF; CDR3nt: TGTGCCAGTTCTGGGACTTCATATCAGCCCCAGCATTTT
abundance: -; v_gene: TRBV7-8; d_gene: -; j_gene: TRBJ2-7; CDR3aa: CASSPDRNHEQYF; CDR3nt: TGTGCCAGCAGCCCCGACAGGAACCACGAGCAGTACTTC
abundance: few; v_gene: TRBV7-6; d_gene: TRBD2; j_gene: TRBJ2-7; CDR3aa: CASSTGGGGNYEQYF; CDR3nt: TGTGCCAGCAGCACCGGCGGGGGAGGGAACTACGAGCAGTACTTC
abundance: -; v_gene: TRBV7-9; d_gene: -; j_gene: TRBJ2-5; CDR3aa: CASSSRLQETQYF; CDR3nt: TGTGCCAGCAGCTCCAGACTGCAAGAGACCCAGTACTTC
abundance: -; v_gene: TRBV28; d_gene: TRBD1; j_gene: TRBJ1-1; CDR3aa: CASSLPTGGTTEAFF; CDR3nt: TGTGCCAGCAGTTTACCGACAGGGGGGACCACTGAAGCTTTCTTT
abundance: -; v_gene: TRBV19; d_gene: -; j_gene: TRBJ1-1; CDR3aa: CASRQGLNTEAFF; CDR3nt: TGTGCCAGTAGGCAGGGGTTAAACACTGAAGCTTTCTTT
abundance: -; v_gene: TRBV5-5; d_gene: TRBD1; j_gene: TRBJ1-2; CDR3aa: CASSPQGDYGYTF; CDR3nt: TGTGCCAGCAGCCCTCAGGGGGACTATGGCTACACCTTC
abundance: -; v_gene: TRBV27; d_gene: TRBD1; j_gene: TRBJ1-1; CDR3aa: CASSTGGGGEAFF; CDR3nt: TGTGCCAGCAGTACAGGGGGCGGCGGTGAAGCTTTCTTT
abundance: -; v_gene: TRBV2; d_gene: TRBD2; j_gene: TRBJ2-5; CDR3aa: CASKEGREETQYF; CDR3nt: TGTGCCAGCAAGGAGGGGAGGGAAGAGACCCAGTACTTC